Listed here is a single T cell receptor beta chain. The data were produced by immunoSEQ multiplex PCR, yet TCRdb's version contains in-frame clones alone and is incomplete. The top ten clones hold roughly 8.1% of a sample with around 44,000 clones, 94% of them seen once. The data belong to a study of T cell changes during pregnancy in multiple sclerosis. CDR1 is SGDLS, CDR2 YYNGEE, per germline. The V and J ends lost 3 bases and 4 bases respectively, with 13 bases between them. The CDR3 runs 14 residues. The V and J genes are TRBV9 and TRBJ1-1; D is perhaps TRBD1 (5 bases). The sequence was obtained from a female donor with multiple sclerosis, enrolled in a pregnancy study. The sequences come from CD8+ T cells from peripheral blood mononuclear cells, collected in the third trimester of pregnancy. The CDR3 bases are TGTGCCAGCAGCGCCGGGACTTTTAGCACTGAAGCTTTCTTT. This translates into CASSAGTFSTEAFF.